Shown below are 29 T cell receptor beta chains from a single sample sequenced in a study of cytomegalovirus exposure and HLA in healthy donors. 13 Jbeta primers and 60 Vbeta primers were used for the PCR. Produced via immunoSEQ multiplex PCR; TCRdb's table is partial and in-frame only. The sample has 85,000 to 95,000 clones, approximately 7.7% seen once. Sequencing was performed on PBMCs. The receptors derive from a man aged 50 or older in good health and CMV-seronegative.

The gene calls are TRBV4-3 and TRBJ1-4; 8 positions agree with TRBD1. Germline lookup yields CDR1 LGHNA and CDR2 YSLEER. This CDR3 contains 15 residues. J was trimmed by 5 bases and V by 2 bases; bases with no gene match: 4. This CDR3 is CASSQQDRDNEKLFF. Written as DNA, the CDR3 is TGCGCCAGCAGCCAACAGGACAGGGACAATGAAAAACTGTTTTTT.

The genes are TRBV6-5 and TRBJ2-2; D remains ambiguous. Germline V gene lookup returns CDR1 MNHEY and CDR2 SVGAGI. The CDR3 extends over 14 amino acids. V was clipped by 4 bases and J by 1 base, with 7 bases between them. CDR3 sequence reads: CASSSQLNTGELFF. CDR3 nucleotide sequence: TGTGCCAGCAGTTCACAGCTGAACACCGGGGAGCTGTTTTTT.

This clone appeared a few times. This rearrangement joins TRBV10-1 to TRBJ1-6, with 7 positions matching TRBD1. Germline V gene sequence: CDR1 WNHNN, CDR2 SYGVQD (reference sequence). After removal of 7 bases from V and 10 bases from J, the junction contained 10 bases not matched to a gene. This CDR3 is 14 amino acids long. CDR3 nucleotide sequence: TGCGCCAGCACCATGACAGGGACCATCTCACCCCTCCACTTT. Translating it yields CASTMTGTISPLHF.

CDR3 sequence (DNA): TGTGCCAGCAGCTCCGACACCAATGAGCAGTTCTTC. Translating gives CASSSDTNEQFF. The chain has TRBV11-3 and TRBJ2-1; D call uncertain. V was clipped by 4 bases and J by 6 bases, with 7 bases between them. The CDR3 covers 12 residues. Germline loops: CDR1 SGHNT, CDR2 YENEEA.

A few counts support this clone. The chain uses TRBV7-8 and TRBJ2-1; perhaps TRBD1 as D (6 bases). V lost 5 bases to trimming and J lost 3 bases, with 17 bases between them. This CDR3 region has 16 residues. CDR1 is SGHVS and CDR2 is FQNEAQ in the germline V gene. The DNA for the CDR3 is TGTGCCAGCAGCGTAAATTATGCAGGGGACTACAATGAGCAGTTCTTC. As protein: CASSVNYAGDYNEQFF.

The chain uses TRBV7-9 and TRBJ2-1; 12 nucleotides line up with TRBD2. This CDR3 has 17 amino acids. Germline V gives CDR1 SEHNR, CDR2 FQNEAQ (reference sequence). V gave up 2 bases and J gave up 7 bases; unmatched junction bases: 9. The CDR3 bases are TGTGCCAGCAGCTTAAGAGGACTAGCGGGAATTAAGAATGAGCAGTTCTTC. This translates into CASSLRGLAGIKNEQFF.

Worth noting for this clone: At one of its ends the junction is not consistent with the germline gene, which may arise from a read error. This chain joins TRBV7-8 and TRBJ1-2, with D unclear. The length of the CDR3 is 14 residues. The germline V gene has CDR1 SGHVS and CDR2 FQNEAQ. CDR3 region: CASRLGEGRAGYTF. For the CDR3, the DNA is TGTGCCAGCAGATTAGGTGAAGGGCGGGCGGGCTACACCTTC.

This clone was seen a few times. The rearrangement links TRBV28 to TRBJ2-7, with D tentatively TRBD1 (6 bases). Trimming shortened V by 6 bases and J by 1 base, and 19 bases separated the two germline ends. In germline, CDR1 is MDHEN, CDR2 SYDVKM. There are 16 residues in the CDR3. The CDR3 spells CASRVDRTVISYEQYF. Here the CDR3 DNA reads TGTGCCAGCAGGGTAGACAGGACAGTTATATCCTACGAGCAGTACTTC.

This clone was recorded only once. This chain connects TRBV7-2 to TRBJ2-3; 8 nucleotides align to TRBD2. With 0 bases clipped from V and 4 bases from J, the junction kept 6 bases outside the gene matches. Looked up from germline, CDR1 is SGHTA and CDR2 is FQGNSA. The CDR3 consists of 16 residues. The CDR3 here is CASSLAAGGGADTQYF. As DNA, the CDR3 is TGTGCCAGCAGCTTAGCGGCGGGAGGAGGGGCAGATACGCAGTATTTT.

CDR3 in DNA: TGTGCCTCCTCGACTAGCGGGGGCCCCCATGAGCAGTTCTTC. Translating gives CASSTSGGPHEQFF. The rearrangement joins TRBV30 to TRBJ2-1; 12 positions agree with TRBD2. This CDR3 region has 14 residues. J was trimmed by 8 bases and V by 7 bases; bases with no gene match: 9. CDR1 GTSNPN and CDR2 SVGIG come from the germline V gene (reference sequence).

This clone was counted a few times. The V and J genes are TRBV21-1 and TRBJ2-2; the DNA was not compared with TRBD1, the D call given in the table. TRBV21-1 corresponds to a pseudogene. The CDR3 contains 12 residues. DNA for the CDR3: TGTGCCAGCATCGACAAAAACGGGGAGCTGTTTTTT. It translates to CASIDKNGELFF.

This clone came up a few times. The V call is TRBV4-2, the J call TRBJ2-2, with 15 bases aligning to TRBD2. V gave up 0 bases and J gave up 7 bases; unmatched junction bases: 12. There are 20 residues in the CDR3. From germline, CDR1 is LGHNA and CDR2 YNFKEQ. CDR3 in amino acids: CASSQDLAGAGLAGGGELFF. The DNA for the CDR3 is TGTGCCAGCAGCCAAGATCTGGCGGGCGCGGGACTAGCGGGAGGCGGGGAGCTGTTTTTT.

This clone appeared a few times. The chain couples TRBV6-5 to TRBJ2-2; 12 bases agree with TRBD2. Losses at the gene ends were 2 bases for V and 6 bases for J; bases not matched to a gene: 4. Germline V gene sequence: CDR1 MNHEY, CDR2 SVGAGI. The CDR3 runs to 16 residues. The CDR3 DNA reads TGTGCCAGCAGTTACCTGACTAGCGGGAGACCCGGGGAGCTGTTTTTT. Its protein is CASSYLTSGRPGELFF.

This clone was counted between two and nine times. The chain has TRBV7-9 and TRBJ1-4; TRBD1 is a possible D gene (6 bases). Germline V gene sequence: CDR1 SEHNR, CDR2 FQNEAQ (reference sequence). CDR3 length: 16 residues. Between the trimmed V and J ends, which lost 0 bases and 3 bases, there was a span of 11 bases. CDR3 protein: CASSLAAAGANEKLFF. The CDR3 DNA follows: TGTGCCAGCAGCTTAGCGGCGGCAGGGGCTAATGAAAAACTGTTTTTT.

This clone was seen a few times. The chain has TRBV30 and TRBJ2-2, with D perhaps matching TRBD2 (5 bases). Germline V CDR1 and CDR2: GTSNPN, SVGIG (reference sequence). The CDR3 covers 15 residues. Trimming removed 2 bases from V and 4 bases from J, with 14 bases in between. DNA for the CDR3: TGTGCCTGGAGTACCATAAGTGGAGGCACCGGGGAGCTGTTTTTT. Translation gives CAWSTISGGTGELFF.

This chain joins TRBV2 and TRBJ1-1, with TRBD1 identical over 9 bases. The CDR3 extends over 14 amino acids. The germline V gene has CDR1 SNHLY and CDR2 FYNNEI. The trim removed 6 bases at V and 10 bases at J, leaving 12 bases unmatched. Here the CDR3 DNA reads TGTGCCAGCAGGGCATCCGGGACAGGGATCCGAGCTTTCTTT. This encodes CASRASGTGIRAFF.

This clone has a handful of counts. The J gene is TRBJ1-2, the V gene TRBV19, with 10 bases aligning to TRBD1. CDR1 is LNHDA and CDR2 is SQIVND in the germline V gene (reference sequence). V shed 6 bases and J 5 bases; nucleotides not matched to a gene: 18. The length of the CDR3 is 18 residues. DNA of the CDR3: TGTGCCAGTAGGGGCGCGCGACAGGGGGCGCGTTCCCAATATGGCTACACCTTC. Protein sequence: CASRGARQGARSQYGYTF.

V and J are TRBV4-1 and TRBJ1-2; D is unclear. With 4 bases removed from V and 8 bases from J, the gap between germline ends came to 11 bases. There are 12 residues in the CDR3. Germline-derived CDR1 and CDR2 are MGHRA and YSYEKL. CDR3 protein: CASSLVPGGYTF. For the CDR3, the DNA is TGCGCCAGCAGCCTCGTCCCGGGAGGCTACACCTTC.

There are a few counts of this clone. The genes are TRBV6-6 and TRBJ2-2; TRBD1 matches at 7 bases. CDR3 length equals 16 residues. With V trimmed by 2 bases and J by 4 bases, 7 bases remained unmatched. CDR1 is MNHNY and CDR2 is SVGAGI in the germline V gene (reference sequence). The CDR3 DNA follows: TGTGCCAGCAGTTACACCGGACAGGTCGGCACCGGGGAGCTGTTTTTT. Protein product: CASSYTGQVGTGELFF.

The sample holds a few counts of this clone. The chain has TRBV4-2 and TRBJ2-2; the D is unclear. Germline CDR1 LGHNA, CDR2 YNFKEQ. CDR3 length: 16 residues. With 5 bases removed from V and 1 base from J, the gap between germline ends came to 14 bases. CDR3 amino acids: CASSSDMVLNTGELFF. The CDR3, as DNA: TGTGCCAGCAGCTCTGACATGGTACTGAACACCGGGGAGCTGTTTTTT.

This chain connects TRBV6-6 to TRBJ1-5, with TRBD1 matching 7 bases. Trimming at V came to 2 bases and at J to 4 bases, leaving 5 bases not matched to a gene. The germline V gene has CDR1 MNHNY and CDR2 SVGAGI (reference sequence). CDR3 size: 15 residues. For the CDR3, the DNA is TGTGCCAGCAGTTACGGCAGGGGGGATAATCAGCCCCAGCATTTT. Encoded protein: CASSYGRGDNQPQHF.

This clone has more than one count but fewer than ten. The V call is TRBV28, the J call TRBJ1-6, with a possible D match to TRBD1 (6 bases). The V gene lost 4 bases and the J gene lost 4 bases, with 17 bases spanning the gap. Germline-derived CDR1 and CDR2 are MDHEN and SYDVKM. The CDR3 has 17 residues. CDR3 in DNA: TGTGCCAGCAGTTCAATGAAACAGGGAGGGTATAATTCACCCCTCCACTTT. It is translated as CASSSMKQGGYNSPLHF.

This clone has only a few counts. The chain recombines TRBV19 with TRBJ1-5; the D gene is possibly TRBD1 (5 bases). This CDR3 contains 14 residues. Looked up from germline, CDR1 is LNHDA and CDR2 is SQIVND (reference sequence). V was cut by 4 bases and J by 5 bases, with 12 bases left in between. The CDR3 nucleotides are TGTGCCAGTAGTACGGACACCAGATATCAGCCCCAGCATTTT. Protein: CASSTDTRYQPQHF. Full variable domain (remainder filled in from reference TRBV19 and TRBJ1-5): DGGITQSPKYLFRKEGQNVTLSCEQNLNHDAMYWYRQDPGQGLRLIYYSQIVNDFQKGDIAEGYSVSREKKESFPLTVTSAQKNPTAFYLCASSTDTRYQPQHFGDGTRLSIL.

The V and J genes are TRBV9 and TRBJ2-1, with D perhaps TRBD2 (5 bases). V gave up 0 bases and J gave up 0 bases, with 7 bases separating them. CDR1 is SGDLS and CDR2 is YYNGEE in the germline V gene. This CDR3 is 15 amino acids long. CDR3 sequence (DNA): TGTGCCAGCAGCGTAGGGAGCGGCTCCTACAATGAGCAGTTCTTC. Its translation is CASSVGSGSYNEQFF.

This clone was counted only a few times. V and J are TRBV7-9 and TRBJ2-1, with a possible D match to TRBD2 (6 bases). The length of the CDR3 is 13 residues. Trimming shortened V by 10 bases and J by 6 bases, and 16 bases separated the two germline ends. Germline CDR1 reads SEHNR; CDR2 reads FQNEAQ (reference sequence). The chain's CDR3 is CATKTRRGNEQFF. CDR3 DNA: TGTGCCACCAAGACTAGGAGAGGCAATGAGCAGTTCTTC.

This chain connects TRBV28 to TRBJ2-2; 10 positions match TRBD1. This CDR3 spans 19 amino acids. The junction had 10 bases not matched to a gene; V was cut back by 2 bases and J by 1 base. Per the germline V gene, CDR1 is MDHEN and CDR2 is SYDVKM. This CDR3 is CASSLTTGGFAENTGELFF. CDR3 bases: TGTGCCAGCAGTTTAACGACAGGGGGCTTTGCTGAGAACACCGGGGAGCTGTTTTTT. Complete variable domain (other parts from reference TRBV28 and TRBJ2-2): DVKVTQSSRYLVKRTGEKVFLECVQDMDHENMFWYRQDPGLGLRLIYFSYDVKMKEKGDIPEGYSVSREKKERFSLILESASTNQTSMYLCASSLTTGGFAENTGELFFGEGSRLTVL.

In its sample, this clone was seen a few times. J is TRBJ2-7 and V is TRBV7-2; possibly TRBD2 for D (5 bases). V lost 2 bases and J 4 bases, leaving 12 bases between the germline ends. This CDR3 is 14 amino acids long. CDR1 and CDR2 (germline): SGHTA, FQGNSA. In DNA, the CDR3 is TGTGCCAGCAGCTTATATGTGGGCGGGTACGAGCAGTACTTC. It is translated as CASSLYVGGYEQYF.

This chain uses TRBV15 with TRBJ2-5; 8 nucleotides agree with TRBD2. This CDR3 contains 16 residues. The V and J ends lost 0 bases and 6 bases, in that order; junction bases with no gene match: 9. Germline lookup yields CDR1 LNHNV and CDR2 YYDKDF (reference sequence). The CDR3 sequence: CATSRDPPGGPQTQYF. CDR3 sequence (DNA): TGTGCCACCAGCAGAGATCCCCCGGGAGGGCCGCAGACCCAGTACTTC.

This clone has more than one count but fewer than ten. This chain connects TRBV4-1 to TRBJ1-1; D remains ambiguous. There are 14 residues in the CDR3. Per germline, CDR1 MGHRA and CDR2 YSYEKL. V was trimmed by 1 base and J by 0 bases, leaving 6 bases between them. This chain's CDR3 is CASSQAIMNTEAFF. The CDR3 DNA reads as TGCGCCAGCAGCCAAGCTATCATGAACACTGAAGCTTTCTTT.